The rows below give T cell receptor beta chains drawn from one sample of a study of blood T cell repertoires in COVID-19. The data were produced by immunoSEQ multiplex PCR, yet TCRdb's version contains in-frame clones alone and is incomplete. The top ten clones hold 1.8% of a sample with roughly 520,000 clones, roughly 90% of them seen once. The sample comprised PBMCs or T cells enriched from blood (not recorded which). Every receptor here comes from a middle-aged woman who had recovered from COVID-19. CDR3s leave out the opening cysteine and the closing phenylalanine or tryptophan.

J gene: TRBJ2-3
V gene: TRBV27
CDR3 protein: ASSTTLGSTDTQY

J gene: TRBJ2-1
V gene: TRBV5-1
CDR3 protein: ASSSLAGVLLRYNEQF

J gene: TRBJ2-2
V gene: TRBV24-1
CDR3 protein: ATSDITSGRYAGELF

J gene: TRBJ2-6
V gene: TRBV21-1
CDR3 protein: ASSPTGVGANVLT

J gene: TRBJ1-1
V gene: TRBV6-5
CDR3 protein: ASVPLRGNTEAF

J gene: TRBJ2-4
V gene: TRBV13
CDR3 protein: ASSPSTVAKNIQY

J gene: TRBJ2-3
V gene: TRBV2
CDR3 protein: ASRGGPPPTDTQY

J gene: TRBJ1-1
V gene: TRBV12-3/TRBV12-4
CDR3 protein: ASSLGKLGEAF

J gene: TRBJ2-7
V gene: TRBV15
CDR3 protein: ATSRIFGTGAYEQY

J gene: TRBJ2-3
V gene: TRBV5-1
CDR3 protein: ASRQGISFTDTQY

J gene: TRBJ2-3
V gene: TRBV5-1
CDR3 protein: ASSSSDGPVRSALSTDTQY

J gene: TRBJ1-3
V gene: TRBV13
CDR3 protein: ASSFMDIGNTIY